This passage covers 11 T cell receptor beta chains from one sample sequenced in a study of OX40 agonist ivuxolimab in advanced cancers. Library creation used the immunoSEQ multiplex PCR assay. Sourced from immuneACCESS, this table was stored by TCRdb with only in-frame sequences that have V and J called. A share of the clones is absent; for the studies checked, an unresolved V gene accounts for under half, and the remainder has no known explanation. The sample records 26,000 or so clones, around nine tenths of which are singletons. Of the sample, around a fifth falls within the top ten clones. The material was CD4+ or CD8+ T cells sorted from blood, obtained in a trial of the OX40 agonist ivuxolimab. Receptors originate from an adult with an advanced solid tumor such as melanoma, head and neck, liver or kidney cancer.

The CDR3, as DNA: TGCAGCGTCGATGACGGGACCAGCTATGGCTACACCTTC. Translating it yields CSVDDGTSYGYTF. V usage is TRBV29-1 and J usage is TRBJ1-2; D possibly corresponds to TRBD1 (5 bases). The CDR3 sequence is 13 residues long. Per the germline V gene, CDR1 is SQVTM and CDR2 is ANQGSEA. Trimming removed 6 bases at V and 4 bases at J, with 15 bases between.

In DNA, the CDR3 is TGTGCCAGCAGCGGAAATCTAGCGGGGGACTACAATGAGCAGTTCTTC. Protein: CASSGNLAGDYNEQFF. The chain combines TRBV9 with TRBJ2-1, with 10 positions matching TRBD2. The ends lost 3 bases at V and 3 bases at J; junction bases unmatched: 6. The CDR3 consists of 16 residues. Germline lookup yields CDR1 SGDLS and CDR2 YYNGEE.

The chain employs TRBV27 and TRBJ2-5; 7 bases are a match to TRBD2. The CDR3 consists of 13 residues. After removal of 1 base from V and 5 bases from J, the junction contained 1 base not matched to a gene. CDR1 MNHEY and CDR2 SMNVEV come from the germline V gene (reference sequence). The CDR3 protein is CASSLWGGETQYF. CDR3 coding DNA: TGTGCCAGCAGTTTATGGGGGGGGGAGACCCAGTACTTC.

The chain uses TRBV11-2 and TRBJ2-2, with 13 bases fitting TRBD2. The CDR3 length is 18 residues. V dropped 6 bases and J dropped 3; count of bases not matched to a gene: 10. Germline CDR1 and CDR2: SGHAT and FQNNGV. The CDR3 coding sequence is TGTGCCAGCAGTTTAATCACTAGCGGGGGGGCCGACACCGGGGAGCTGTTTTTT. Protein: CASSLITSGGADTGELFF. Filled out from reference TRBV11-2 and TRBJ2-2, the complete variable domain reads EAGVAQSPRYKIIEKRQSVAFWCNPISGHATLYWYQQILGQGPKLLIQFQNNGVVDDSQLPKDRFSAERLKGVDSTLKIQPAKLEDSAVYLCASSLITSGGADTGELFFGEGSRLTVL.

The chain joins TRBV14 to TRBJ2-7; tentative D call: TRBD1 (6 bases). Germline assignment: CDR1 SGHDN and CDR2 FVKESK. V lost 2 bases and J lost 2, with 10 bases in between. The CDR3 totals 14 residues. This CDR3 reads CASSQQGFPYEQYF. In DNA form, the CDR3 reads TGTGCCAGCAGCCAACAGGGGTTCCCCTACGAGCAGTACTTC.

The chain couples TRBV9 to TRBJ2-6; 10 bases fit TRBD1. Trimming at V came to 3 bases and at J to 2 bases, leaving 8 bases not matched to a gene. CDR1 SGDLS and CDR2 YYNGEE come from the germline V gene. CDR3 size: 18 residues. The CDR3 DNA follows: TGTGCCAGCAGCGCTAACCCGGGACAGGGGACTGGGGCCAACGTCCTGACTTTC. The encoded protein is CASSANPGQGTGANVLTF.

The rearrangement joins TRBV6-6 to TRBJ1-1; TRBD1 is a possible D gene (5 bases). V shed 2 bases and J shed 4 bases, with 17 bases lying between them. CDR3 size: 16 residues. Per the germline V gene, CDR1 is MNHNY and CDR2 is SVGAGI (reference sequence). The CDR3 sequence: CASSYGGEWGGTEAFF. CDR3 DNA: TGTGCCAGCAGTTACGGGGGTGAGTGGGGAGGCACTGAAGCTTTCTTT.

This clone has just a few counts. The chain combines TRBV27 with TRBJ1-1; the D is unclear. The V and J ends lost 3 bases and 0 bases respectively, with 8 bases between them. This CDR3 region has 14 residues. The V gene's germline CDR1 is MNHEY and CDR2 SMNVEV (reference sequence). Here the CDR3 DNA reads TGTGCCAGCAGTTTTCTGGGGATGAACACTGAAGCTTTCTTT. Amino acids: CASSFLGMNTEAFF.

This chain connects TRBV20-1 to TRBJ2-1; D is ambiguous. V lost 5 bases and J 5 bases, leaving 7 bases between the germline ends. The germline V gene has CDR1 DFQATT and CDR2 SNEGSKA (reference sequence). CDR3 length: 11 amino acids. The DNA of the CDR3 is TGCAGTGCTGCTTCAGACAATGAGCAGTTCTTC. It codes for CSAASDNEQFF.

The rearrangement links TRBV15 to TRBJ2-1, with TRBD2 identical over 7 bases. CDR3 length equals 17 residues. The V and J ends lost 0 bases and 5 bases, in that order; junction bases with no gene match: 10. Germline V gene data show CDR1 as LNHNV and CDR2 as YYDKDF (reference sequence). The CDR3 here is CATSREGVASGDNEQFF. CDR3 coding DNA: TGTGCCACCAGCAGAGAGGGGGTGGCTAGCGGAGACAATGAGCAGTTCTTC.

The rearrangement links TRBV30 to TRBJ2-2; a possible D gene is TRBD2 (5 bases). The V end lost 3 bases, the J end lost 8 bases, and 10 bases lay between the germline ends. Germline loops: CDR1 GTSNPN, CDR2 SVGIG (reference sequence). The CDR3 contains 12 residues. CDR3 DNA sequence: TGTGCCTGGAGCCTTGGAGGAGGGGAGCTGTTTTTT. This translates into CAWSLGGGELFF.